The 20 T cell receptor beta chains below come from one sample, sequenced in a study of metastatic and nonmetastatic thyroid tumors. Thyroid surgery had not been preceded by any treatment in any patient. TCRdb re-clonotyped the PCR reads through MiXCR. The sample has approximately 32,000 clones; over 14% are singletons. Sequenced input: blood. The receptors stem from a male donor with papillary thyroid cancer or a benign thyroid nodule (not recorded which). Some clones in this sample may be carry-over from other donors' samples.

This clone was counted between two and nine times. The chain uses TRBV10-3 and TRBJ1-3; the D is unclear. Germline assignment: CDR1 ENHRY and CDR2 SYGVKD. The CDR3 totals 14 residues. V lost 6 bases and J 0 bases, leaving 9 bases between the germline ends. CDR3 bases: TGTGCCATCAGACCGACGAACTCTGGAAACACCATATATTTT. As protein: CAIRPTNSGNTIYF.

This clone has a count of ten or more. The rearrangement uses TRBV11-3 and TRBJ2-2; TRBD1 matches 10 bases. Germline CDR1 and CDR2: SGHNT and YENEEA. Unmatched junction bases numbered 12, after V lost 1 base and J lost 1 base. The CDR3 sequence is 20 residues long. The CDR3, as DNA: TGTGCCAGCAGCTTAGGAGTAGTGGGACAGGGGTTTAAGAACACCGGGGAGCTGTTTTTT. Translating it yields CASSLGVVGQGFKNTGELFF.

This clone has at least ten counts. The genes are TRBV7-9 and TRBJ2-3; D gene ambiguous. V lost 2 bases to trimming and J lost 1 base, with 10 bases between them. Per the germline V gene, CDR1 is SEHNR and CDR2 is FQNEAQ (reference sequence). The CDR3 has 15 amino acids. CDR3 sequence reads: CASSLTQIRTDTQYF. CDR3 coding DNA: TGTGCCAGCAGCTTAACACAGATTCGCACAGATACGCAGTATTTT. Full variable domain (missing parts from reference TRBV7-9 and TRBJ2-3): DTGVSQNPRHKITKRGQNVTFRCDPISEHNRLYWYRQTLGQGPEFLTYFQNEAQLEKSRLLSDRFSAERPKGSFSTLEIQRTEQGDSAMYLCASSLTQIRTDTQYFGPGTRLTVL.

This clone was observed at least ten times. This sequence joins TRBV5-8 and TRBJ2-7; no clear D. Deletions cut 4 bases from V and 2 bases from J, with 13 bases between. From germline, CDR1 is SGHTS and CDR2 YDEGEE. This CDR3 contains 14 residues. The CDR3 region is CASSRRRVPYEQYF. CDR3 coding DNA: TGTGCCAGCAGCCGTCGTCGTGTCCCCTACGAGCAGTACTTC.

This clone has ten or more counts. This chain connects TRBV20-1 to TRBJ2-1, with a weak D call TRBD2 (5 bases). The germline V and J ends were trimmed by 3 bases and 8 bases, with 14 bases remaining between them. Germline V gene sequence: CDR1 DFQATT, CDR2 SNEGSKA (reference sequence). The CDR3 contains 13 residues. DNA for the CDR3: TGCAGTGCTAGGGAGGCGACGGGCTATGAGCAGTTCTTC. It specifies CSAREATGYEQFF.

In this sample, this clone turned up many times. The chain couples TRBV6-4 to TRBJ1-1; the D gene is possibly TRBD1 (5 bases). Deletions cut 5 bases from V and 7 bases from J, with 14 bases between. Germline CDR1 is MRHNA and CDR2 is SNTAGT. This CDR3 comprises 13 residues. CDR3 region: CASSLQEGHEAFF. Written as DNA, the CDR3 is TGTGCCAGCAGTCTACAGGAGGGGCATGAAGCTTTCTTT.

This clone was seen repeatedly, ten times or more. The chain recombines TRBV19 with TRBJ1-1; D gene unclear. The CDR3 contains 13 residues. Germline CDR1 and CDR2: LNHDA and SQIVND (reference sequence). Trimming took 1 base from V and 1 from J, leaving 4 bases between them. The CDR3 sequence is CASSIGKNTEAFF. DNA for the CDR3: TGTGCCAGTAGTATAGGGAAGAACACTGAAGCTTTCTTT.

This clone was picked up many times. V and J are TRBV28 and TRBJ2-7, with D tentatively TRBD1 (5 bases). Between the trimmed V and J ends, which lost 5 bases and 4 bases, there was a span of 6 bases. The CDR3 loop spans 11 amino acids. CDR1 MDHEN and CDR2 SYDVKM come from the germline V gene. The CDR3 loop is CASSRGYEQYF. The CDR3 DNA follows: TGTGCCAGCAGTAGGGGTTACGAGCAGTACTTC.

This clone was picked up many times. The rearrangement uses TRBV11-3 and TRBJ2-7; D is undetermined. The CDR3 has 11 residues. Germline loops: CDR1 SGHNT, CDR2 YENEEA. Trimming took off 2 bases at V and 5 bases at J, with 4 bases between the two ends. Written as DNA, the CDR3 is TGTGCCAGCAGCTTAATGAACGAGCAGTACTTC. Translation: CASSLMNEQYF.

This clone was recorded at least ten times. The chain joins TRBV18 to TRBJ2-1; 7 bases line up with TRBD2. The CDR3 is made up of 14 amino acids. V lost 4 bases and J lost 5; bases outside the gene matches: 5. The V gene's germline CDR1 is KGHSH and CDR2 LQKENI. CDR3 sequence: CASSRESGDNEQFF. CDR3 coding DNA: TGTGCCAGCTCACGAGAGAGCGGGGACAATGAGCAGTTCTTC. The entire variable domain, with the rest obtained from reference TRBV18 and TRBJ2-1, is as follows: NAGVMQNPRHLVRRRGQEARLRCSPMKGHSHVYWYRQLPEEGLKFMVYLQKENIIDESGMPKERFSAEFPKEGPSILRIQQVVRGDSAAYFCASSRESGDNEQFFGPGTRLTVL.

This clone was seen at least ten times. This chain connects TRBV19 to TRBJ2-7; the D gene is possibly TRBD2 (6 bases). Between the trimmed V and J ends, which lost 5 bases and 0 bases, there was a span of 14 bases. CDR1 LNHDA and CDR2 SQIVND come from the germline V gene (reference sequence). This CDR3 spans 15 amino acids. The CDR3 loop reads CASSPSLGSSYEQYF. The CDR3 DNA reads TGTGCCAGTAGTCCCTCTCTCGGGAGCTCCTACGAGCAGTACTTC.

The sample holds many counts of this clone. The chain links TRBV20-1 to TRBJ1-2; 7 bases agree with TRBD1. CDR1 and CDR2 (germline): DFQATT, SNEGSKA (reference sequence). The CDR3 length is 14 residues. After removal of 0 bases from V and 6 bases from J, the junction contained 7 bases not matched to a gene. The DNA for the CDR3 is TGCAGTGCTAGAGATTTCGACAGGGCCGATGGCTACACCTTC. This sequence encodes CSARDFDRADGYTF.

This clone appeared many times. The rearrangement joins TRBV30 to TRBJ1-1; D unresolved. Trimming removed 2 bases at V and 4 bases at J, with 5 bases between. Per the germline V gene, CDR1 is GTSNPN and CDR2 is SVGIG (reference sequence). CDR3 size: 11 residues. The CDR3 coding sequence is TGTGCCTGGAGTATTGTCACTGAAGCTTTCTTT. As protein: CAWSIVTEAFF.

Comment on this clone: The junction differs from germline at one of its ends, possibly a read error. The chain is built from TRBV11-2 and TRBJ2-7; D is uncertain. Germline V gives CDR1 SGHAT, CDR2 FQNNGV. The CDR3 has 16 amino acids. As DNA, the CDR3 is TGTGCTAGCAGCCCCCAGTACGGATTAAGCTCCTACGAGCAGTACTTC. Protein sequence: CASSPQYGLSSYEQYF.

This clone was detected many times. V is TRBV2 and J is TRBJ2-3; 7 bases are a match to TRBD2. V lost 10 bases, J lost 8 bases, and 15 bases stayed unmatched. The CDR3 consists of 14 residues. Germline loops: CDR1 SNHLY, CDR2 FYNNEI. The CDR3 DNA sequence: TGTGCCACCGCATTGTCTGGCGGGAGTGTTACGCAGTATTTT. This encodes CATALSGGSVTQYF.

This clone has at least ten counts. It may be a read error: a sequence one base away is much more abundant. This rearrangement joins TRBV12-3 or TRBV12-4 to TRBJ1-3, with a weak D call TRBD1 (5 bases). The CDR3 is made up of 15 amino acids. The V end lost 8 bases, the J end lost 2 bases, and 16 bases lay between the germline ends. The CDR3 spells CASGAGIYPGNTIYF. In DNA form, the CDR3 reads TGTGCCAGCGGGGCAGGGATTTACCCTGGAAACACCATATATTTT.

This clone was detected ten times or more. This rearrangement joins TRBV5-8 to TRBJ2-2; TRBD1 is a possible D gene (5 bases). The CDR3 has 15 residues. CDR1 SGHTS and CDR2 YDEGEE come from the germline V gene. Trimming left V 0 bases short and J 5 bases short, with 11 bases between. The CDR3 is CASSLEGLNTGELFF. The CDR3 region has the DNA TGTGCCAGCAGCTTGGAGGGGCTGAATACCGGGGAGCTGTTTTTT.

This clone appeared many times. A read error is possible here, since a much larger clone lies one base away. In DNA form, the CDR3 reads TGCGCCAGCGATCAGGGGATGGCTGGGGCCGACGTCCTGACTTTC. This gives the protein CASDQGMAGADVLTF. The chain combines TRBV5-1 with TRBJ2-6, with D tentatively TRBD1 (6 bases). Germline V CDR1 and CDR2: SGHRS, YFSETQ. The CDR3 is 15 amino acids.

This clone has a count of ten or more. The J gene is TRBJ2-5, the V gene TRBV6-1, with a tentative D call TRBD2 (5 bases). Germline CDR1 is MNHNS and CDR2 is SASEGT. The V end was cut by 6 bases, the J end by 5 bases, with 10 bases between. The CDR3 is 12 residues long. CDR3 nucleotide sequence: TGTGCCAGCAGGACTACCAGGGAGACCCAGTACTTC. Translated, it gives CASRTTRETQYF.

There are many counts of this clone. The J gene is TRBJ2-3, the V gene TRBV6-1; 7 positions agree with TRBD1. After removal of 0 bases from V and 2 bases from J, the junction contained 2 bases not matched to a gene. The CDR3 has 15 amino acids. Germline V gives CDR1 MNHNS, CDR2 SASEGT. CDR3 amino acids: CASSEAGTDTDTQYF. CDR3 bases: TGTGCCAGCAGTGAAGCGGGGACAGACACAGATACGCAGTATTTT.